The 16 T cell receptor beta chains below were found in one sample sequenced in a study of cytomegalovirus exposure and HLA in healthy donors. In the PCR, 60 Vbeta and 13 Jbeta primers were used. The table came from immunoSEQ multiplex PCR; TCRdb's copy has only in-frame clones and leaves some out. This sample's table reports approximately 110,000 clones. Sequences were obtained from PBMCs. These receptors were collected from a man younger than 35 in good health and CMV-seronegative.

The gene calls are TRBV7-9 and TRBJ2-3; 9 positions agree with TRBD2. This CDR3 region has 15 residues. J lost 1 base, V lost 2 bases, and 1 base had no gene match. Germline V gives CDR1 SEHNR, CDR2 FQNEAQ (reference sequence). CDR3 loop: CASSLPSGGTDTQYF. The DNA of the CDR3 is TGTGCCAGCAGCTTACCTAGCGGGGGCACAGATACGCAGTATTTT.

The chain couples TRBV5-1 to TRBJ1-6; D perhaps matches TRBD1 (6 bases). This CDR3 has 16 amino acids. Germline CDR1 SGHRS, CDR2 YFSETQ. Between the trimmed V and J ends, which lost 0 bases and 6 bases, there was a span of 13 bases. CDR3 bases: TGCGCCAGCAGCTTGGTAGCACAGGGCGCTAATTCACCCCTCCACTTT. Its protein product is CASSLVAQGANSPLHF.

V is TRBV5-8 and J is TRBJ2-5; TRBD2 is a possible D gene (5 bases). The CDR3 is 11 amino acids. Germline V gene lookup returns CDR1 SGHTS and CDR2 YDEGEE. V lost 7 bases and J 11 bases, leaving 15 bases between the germline ends. CDR3 residues: CASQASWEQYF. Here the CDR3 DNA reads TGTGCCAGCCAGGCGAGCTGGGAGCAGTACTTC.

The chain couples TRBV7-9 to TRBJ2-5, with D maybe TRBD1 (6 bases). The V end was cut by 5 bases, the J end by 0 bases, with 13 bases between. Germline V lookup: CDR1 SEHNR, CDR2 FQNEAQ (reference sequence). CDR3 length: 15 residues. CDR3 sequence reads: CASSLRTAYQETQYF. The CDR3 coding sequence is TGTGCCAGCAGCCTTCGGACAGCGTACCAAGAGACCCAGTACTTC. Full variable domain (rest looked up from reference TRBV7-9 and TRBJ2-5): DTGVSQNPRHKITKRGQNVTFRCDPISEHNRLYWYRQTLGQGPEFLTYFQNEAQLEKSRLLSDRFSAERPKGSFSTLEIQRTEQGDSAMYLCASSLRTAYQETQYFGPGTRLLVL.

V and J are TRBV11-3 and TRBJ2-1; 9 bases fit TRBD2. The CDR3 extends over 16 amino acids. V trimming: 1 base; J trimming: 7 bases; junction bases outside the gene matches: 8. Germline assignment: CDR1 SGHNT and CDR2 YENEEA. The CDR3 region is CASSLVTAGGRNEQFF. The CDR3 DNA reads TGTGCCAGCAGCTTAGTCACCGCGGGGGGGAGGAATGAGCAGTTCTTC.

The chain is built from TRBV10-2 and TRBJ2-3; D is unresolved. The germline V gene has CDR1 WSHSY and CDR2 SAAADI. The CDR3 has 14 residues. Trimming left V 8 bases short and J 2 bases short, with 14 bases between. The CDR3, as DNA: TGCGCCAGCGCCACAGAATACTTCACAGATACGCAGTATTTT. It yields the protein CASATEYFTDTQYF.

The genes are TRBV5-1 and TRBJ2-5, with D possibly matching TRBD1 (5 bases). Germline V gives CDR1 SGHRS, CDR2 YFSETQ. The CDR3 extends over 14 amino acids. V gave up 0 bases and J gave up 5 bases, with 11 bases separating them. Here the CDR3 reads CASSLEGNSETQYF. CDR3 DNA: TGCGCCAGCAGCTTGGAGGGGAATTCGGAGACCCAGTACTTC.

The chain is built from TRBV7-8 and TRBJ2-3; 9 bases match TRBD1. This CDR3 region has 19 residues. V shed 0 bases and J 2 bases; nucleotides not matched to a gene: 12. Germline V gives CDR1 SGHVS, CDR2 FQNEAQ. The CDR3 loop reads CASSLAGTGNPFITDTQYF. CDR3 in DNA: TGTGCCAGCAGCTTAGCCGGGACAGGGAACCCCTTCATCACAGATACGCAGTATTTT. Filled out from reference TRBV7-8 and TRBJ2-3, the complete variable domain reads GAGVSQSPRYKVAKRGQDVALRCDPISGHVSLFWYQQALGQGPEFLTYFQNEAQLDKSGLPSDRFFAERPEGSVSTLKIQRTQQEDSAVYLCASSLAGTGNPFITDTQYFGPGTRLTVL.

The CDR3 reads CASSYDRVRNEQFF. CDR3 in DNA: TGTGCCAGCAGTTACGACAGGGTGAGGAATGAGCAGTTCTTC. The chain employs TRBV6-5 and TRBJ2-1, with TRBD1 matching over 7 bases. The CDR3 has 14 residues. Germline CDR1 is MNHEY and CDR2 is SVGAGI. The trim removed 2 bases at V and 7 bases at J, leaving 5 bases unmatched.

The rearrangement joins TRBV4-1 to TRBJ1-1, with TRBD1 as a possible D gene (5 bases). The CDR3 totals 15 residues. Germline loops: CDR1 MGHRA, CDR2 YSYEKL. V lost 3 bases to trimming and J lost 0 bases, with 11 bases between them. Written as DNA, the CDR3 is TGCGCCAGCAGCCAGCAAGGGGTTATGAACACTGAAGCTTTCTTT. This sequence encodes CASSQQGVMNTEAFF.

This rearrangement joins TRBV27 to TRBJ2-1; 7 bases agree with TRBD1. From germline, CDR1 is MNHEY and CDR2 SMNVEV (reference sequence). This CDR3 has 13 amino acids. With 2 bases clipped from V and 7 bases from J, the junction kept 2 bases outside the gene matches. The CDR3, as DNA: TGTGCCAGCAGTTTACAGGGGGAAAATGAGCAGTTCTTC. Translation gives CASSLQGENEQFF.

The chain is built from TRBV6-5 and TRBJ2-7, with 7 bases that match TRBD1. This CDR3 has 13 residues. Germline CDR1 MNHEY, CDR2 SVGAGI. The trim removed 4 bases at V and 2 bases at J, leaving 2 bases unmatched. CDR3 coding DNA: TGTGCCAGCAGTTCGACAGGGACCTACGAGCAGTACTTC. It yields the protein CASSSTGTYEQYF.

CDR3 coding DNA: TGTGCCAGCAGCTTCCGACAGGGGAGCTACGAGCAGTACTTC. It translates to CASSFRQGSYEQYF. The chain links TRBV13 to TRBJ2-7; TRBD1 matches at 8 bases. Unmatched junction bases numbered 4, after V lost 3 bases and J lost 3 bases. There are 14 residues in the CDR3. Germline lookup yields CDR1 PRHDT and CDR2 FYEKMQ (reference sequence).

This chain links TRBV7-9 with TRBJ2-3, with a weak D call TRBD2 (6 bases). The V and J ends lost 6 bases and 2 bases respectively, with 18 bases between them. CDR1 is SEHNR, CDR2 FQNEAQ, per germline (reference sequence). The CDR3 runs 16 residues. The CDR3 loop reads CASSQPRERTTDTQYF. The CDR3 DNA reads as TGTGCCAGCAGTCAACCCCGGGAGCGAACCACAGATACGCAGTATTTT. Drawing the rest from reference TRBV7-9 and TRBJ2-3, the complete variable domain is DTGVSQNPRHKITKRGQNVTFRCDPISEHNRLYWYRQTLGQGPEFLTYFQNEAQLEKSRLLSDRFSAERPKGSFSTLEIQRTEQGDSAMYLCASSQPRERTTDTQYFGPGTRLTVL.

The V and J genes are TRBV5-1 and TRBJ1-2, with TRBD1 matching over 7 bases. V shed 3 bases and J 8 bases; nucleotides not matched to a gene: 10. The CDR3 is 14 amino acids. CDR1 is SGHRS, CDR2 YFSETQ, per germline. CDR3 sequence reads: CASSSRDRVGGYTF. CDR3 nucleotides: TGCGCCAGCAGCTCTCGTGACAGGGTAGGCGGCTACACCTTC. Full variable domain (missing parts from reference TRBV5-1 and TRBJ1-2): KAGVTQTPRYLIKTRGQQVTLSCSPISGHRSVSWYQQTPGQGLQFLFEYFSETQRNKGNFPGRFSGRQFSNSRSEMNVSTLELGDSALYLCASSSRDRVGGYTFGSGTRLTVV.

The chain has TRBV6-1 and TRBJ1-5; TRBD1 is a possible D gene (6 bases). CDR1 and CDR2 from the germline V gene are MNHNS and SASEGT. The ends were cut back, 4 bases at V and 5 bases at J, with 9 bases in the middle. This CDR3 spans 13 amino acids. The CDR3 region has the DNA TGTGCCAGCAGTGCTGAGGGGGATCAGCCCCAGCATTTT. Its translation: CASSAEGDQPQHF.